This paragraph covers one T cell receptor (beta chain) sequence. The data are from a study of blood T cell repertoires in COVID-19. Whole-study context: From T cells, B-cell-depleted T cells, or PBMCs came the material, which was cDNA or gDNA.

Germline V gene sequence: CDR1 LNHDA, CDR2 SQIVND (reference sequence). Trimming removed 1 base at V and 9 bases at J, with 21 bases between. CDR3 length: 17 residues. The authors' processing: Researchers report that nucleated cell counts were estimated from reference gene primer amplification. This table comes from immunoSEQ multiplex PCR, and its TCRdb copy is limited to in-frame clones, with some not included. V and J calls and clone size are given by that table; D and trimming were obtained from the DNA. Of 100,000 to 150,000 clones in the sample, 70% to 90% were seen once. The receptor was isolated from a man aged 45-60 years with acute or convalescent COVID-19. The chain combines TRBV19 with TRBJ2-2; D is possibly TRBD1 (5 bases). Sequenced input: peripheral blood. DNA for the CDR3: TGTGCCAGTAGTATAGTTAGGACAATGAACCTACCGCGGGAGCTGTTTTTT. Amino acid sequence: CASSIVRTMNLPRELFF.